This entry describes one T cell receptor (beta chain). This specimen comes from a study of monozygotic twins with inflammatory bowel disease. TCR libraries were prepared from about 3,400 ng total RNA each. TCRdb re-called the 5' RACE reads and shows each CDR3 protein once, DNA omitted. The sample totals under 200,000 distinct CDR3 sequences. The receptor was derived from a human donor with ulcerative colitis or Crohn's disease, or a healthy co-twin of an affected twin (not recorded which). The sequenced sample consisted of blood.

The CDR3 region is CSARDGGVANTGELFF. This chain links TRBV20-1 with TRBJ2-2; TCRdb indicates TRBD1, and absent DNA this call remains unverified. CDR3 size: 16 residues. Germline loops: CDR1 DFQATT, CDR2 SNEGSKA (reference sequence).